These 20 T cell receptor beta chains were all obtained from the same sample, sequenced in a study of blood T cell repertoires in COVID-19. Method: immunoSEQ multiplex PCR; TCRdb's copy keeps in-frame clones and lacks some. This sample has roughly 80,000 clones, with roughly nine tenths found just once. Sequencing was done on a sample of peripheral blood. Source of these receptors: a woman aged 55 to 70 with acute or convalescent COVID-19.

CDR3 nucleotides: TGTGCCAGCAGCCTAGCGGGAGCAAACAATGAGCAGTTCTTC. Encoded protein: CASSLAGANNEQFF. V gene TRBV27 combines with J gene TRBJ2-1, with 10 positions matching TRBD2. V lost 6 bases to trimming and J lost 5 bases; unmatched junction nucleotides: 4. Germline V gene sequence: CDR1 MNHEY, CDR2 SMNVEV (reference sequence). This CDR3 region has 14 residues.

V is TRBV28 and J is TRBJ1-6; D not certain. Germline-derived CDR1 and CDR2 are MDHEN and SYDVKM. Trimming left V 2 bases short and J 14 bases short, with 10 bases between. The CDR3 has 12 residues. The CDR3 protein is CASSLGWRALHF. CDR3 coding DNA: TGTGCCAGCAGTTTAGGGTGGAGAGCCCTCCACTTT.

This chain joins TRBV3-1 (or the pseudogene TRBV3-2) and TRBJ2-3; TRBD1 matches at 8 bases. The length of the CDR3 is 16 residues. Germline assignment: CDR1 LGHDT and CDR2 YNNKEL (reference sequence). Losses at the gene ends were 0 bases for V and 5 bases for J; bases not matched to a gene: 7. The CDR3 protein is CASSQDLAGGKDTQYF. The DNA of the CDR3 is TGTGCCAGCAGCCAAGATCTGGCAGGGGGCAAAGATACGCAGTATTTT.

The V and J genes are TRBV28 and TRBJ1-1; D unresolved. The CDR3 extends over 16 amino acids. The V and J ends lost 7 bases and 0 bases respectively, with 18 bases between them. The germline V gene has CDR1 MDHEN and CDR2 SYDVKM. CDR3 coding DNA: TGTGCCAGCAAGCTTCTAGGCTCAGCTCTGAACACTGAAGCTTTCTTT. Protein sequence: CASKLLGSALNTEAFF.

The rearrangement links TRBV7-9 to TRBJ2-7; 9 bases match TRBD2. The germline V gene encodes CDR1 SEHNR and CDR2 FQNEAQ (reference sequence). CDR3 size: 16 residues. J gave up 4 bases and V 5 bases, and 12 bases lay outside the gene matches. The DNA of the CDR3 is TGTGCCAGCAGCGAGATTCCTAGCGGGGCGCGATACGAGCAGTACTTC. Encoded protein: CASSEIPSGARYEQYF.

The genes are TRBV7-9 and TRBJ2-3; 9 nucleotides align to TRBD2. Germline V CDR1 and CDR2: SEHNR, FQNEAQ (reference sequence). The CDR3 has 16 residues. The V segment lost 5 bases and the J segment 5 bases; nucleotides outside the gene matches: 11. Written as DNA, the CDR3 is TGTGCCAGCAGCCCCTGGCTAGCGGGATTTGAAGATACGCAGTATTTT. Its protein is CASSPWLAGFEDTQYF.

This sequence joins TRBV6-5 and TRBJ2-3, with a weak D call TRBD2 (5 bases). V lost 2 bases, J lost 5 bases, and 17 bases lay in between. CDR3 length: 16 residues. The germline CDR1 and CDR2 sequences are MNHEY and SVGAGI. CDR3 sequence: CASSYIGRGSGDTQYF. The CDR3 coding sequence is TGTGCCAGCAGTTACATAGGGAGAGGTTCGGGAGATACGCAGTATTTT.

This clone was picked up one time. This chain links TRBV4-1 with TRBJ2-2, with 10 positions matching TRBD1. In germline, CDR1 is MGHRA, CDR2 YSYEKL. Germline trimming cut 0 bases from V and 4 bases from J; bases unmatched to any gene: 8. This CDR3 has 18 residues. Here the CDR3 reads CASSQDERQGARTGELFF. The CDR3 DNA sequence: TGCGCCAGCAGCCAAGATGAGAGACAGGGGGCGCGCACCGGGGAGCTGTTTTTT.

The V call is TRBV11-2, the J call TRBJ1-2; D may be TRBD1 (5 bases). CDR1 and CDR2 (germline): SGHAT, FQNNGV. This CDR3 spans 14 amino acids. V was shortened by 0 bases and J by 4 bases, with 9 bases between the two germline ends. The CDR3 nucleotides read TGTGCCAGCAGCTTAGACAGGGCGGCCTATGGCTACACCTTC. Residues: CASSLDRAAYGYTF.

The chain recombines TRBV18 with TRBJ1-2; 8 nucleotides align to TRBD1. Germline assignment: CDR1 KGHSH and CDR2 LQKENI. CDR3 length equals 15 residues. With V trimmed by 5 bases and J by 6 bases, 11 bases remained unmatched. CDR3 in DNA: TGTGCCAGCTCAGGTCAACAGGGGGGGAGAGATGGCTACACCTTC. Translated: CASSGQQGGRDGYTF.

The genes are TRBV18 and TRBJ1-1; D is ambiguous. Trimming removed 2 bases at V and 0 bases at J, with 7 bases between. The CDR3 runs to 14 residues. The germline CDR1 and CDR2 sequences are KGHSH and LQKENI. Written as DNA, the CDR3 is TGTGCCAGCTCACCAGGAGCGATGAACACTGAAGCTTTCTTT. This gives the protein CASSPGAMNTEAFF.

The rearrangement uses TRBV3-1 (or the pseudogene TRBV3-2) and TRBJ2-1; TRBD2 matches at 15 bases. V gave up 1 base and J gave up 7 bases; unmatched junction bases: 5. The CDR3 has 17 residues. Germline V gene data show CDR1 as LGHDT and CDR2 as YNNKEL (reference sequence). The CDR3 here is CASSQGRTSGRENEQFF. CDR3 sequence (DNA): TGTGCCAGCAGCCAAGGCCGGACTAGCGGGAGGGAGAATGAGCAGTTCTTC.

The chain links TRBV5-6 to TRBJ2-4; 7 nucleotides match TRBD1. The V segment lost 0 bases and the J segment 0 bases; nucleotides outside the gene matches: 3. This CDR3 comprises 16 residues. Germline V lookup: CDR1 SGHDT, CDR2 YYEEEE. The CDR3 region is CASSLADRVAKNIQYF. The CDR3 DNA reads as TGTGCCAGCAGCTTGGCTGACAGGGTAGCCAAAAACATTCAGTACTTC. Based on the CDR3 plus reference TRBV5-6 and TRBJ2-4, the full variable domain is DAGVTQSPTHLIKTRGQQVTLRCSPKSGHDTVSWYQQALGQGPQFIFQYYEEEERQRGNFPDRFSGHQFPNYSSELNVNALLLGDSALYLCASSLADRVAKNIQYFGAGTRLSVL.

The chain is built from TRBV10-3 and TRBJ2-5; D is possibly TRBD2 (5 bases). CDR1 ENHRY and CDR2 SYGVKD come from the germline V gene. Trimming left V 9 bases short and J 5 bases short, with 16 bases between. The CDR3 is 13 residues long. CDR3 bases: TGTGCCATACTCAGCGGCGACGGGGAGACCCAGTACTTC. This gives the protein CAILSGDGETQYF.

This chain uses TRBV7-8 with TRBJ1-5; 9 bases map to TRBD1. Germline CDR1 SGHVS, CDR2 FQNEAQ. Trimming cost V 1 base and J 4 bases; bases outside gene matches: 2. This CDR3 contains 15 residues. The CDR3 is CASSLGGQGNQPQHF. The CDR3 DNA sequence: TGTGCCAGCAGCTTAGGGGGACAGGGAAATCAGCCCCAGCATTTT.

This sequence joins TRBV4-1 and TRBJ1-1; D unclear. This CDR3 contains 12 residues. V lost 4 bases to trimming and J lost 10 bases, with 13 bases between them. CDR1 MGHRA and CDR2 YSYEKL come from the germline V gene. Written as DNA, the CDR3 is TGCGCCAGCAGCCCCGACGGAGGAGTAGCTTTCTTT. This gives the protein CASSPDGGVAFF.

The chain employs TRBV7-2 and TRBJ2-1, with 11 positions matching TRBD1. V gave up 4 bases and J gave up 7 bases; unmatched junction bases: 3. The CDR3 is made up of 14 amino acids. Per germline, CDR1 SGHTA and CDR2 FQGNSA. In DNA form, the CDR3 reads TGTGCCAGCAGCTCGGGGACAGGGGGGAATGAGCAGTTCTTC. It yields the protein CASSSGTGGNEQFF.

The genes are TRBV10-1 and TRBJ2-7; 8 bases line up with TRBD1. The CDR3 sequence is 14 residues long. Per the germline V gene, CDR1 is WNHNN and CDR2 is SYGVQD (reference sequence). J was trimmed by 5 bases and V by 11 bases; bases with no gene match: 14. The CDR3 sequence is CAHARGQEKDEQYF. The CDR3 DNA reads TGCGCCCACGCCAGGGGACAGGAAAAGGACGAGCAGTACTTC.

The chain employs TRBV5-1 and TRBJ1-4; 8 nucleotides agree with TRBD1. This CDR3 has 15 amino acids. Trimming at V came to 5 bases and at J to 4 bases, leaving 7 bases not matched to a gene. Germline V gene sequence: CDR1 SGHRS, CDR2 YFSETQ. CDR3: CASRQTGGSNEKLFF. The CDR3 region has the DNA TGCGCCAGCAGGCAAACAGGGGGAAGTAATGAAAAACTGTTTTTT. Supplemented by reference TRBV5-1 and TRBJ1-4, the full variable domain reads KAGVTQTPRYLIKTRGQQVTLSCSPISGHRSVSWYQQTPGQGLQFLFEYFSETQRNKGNFPGRFSGRQFSNSRSEMNVSTLELGDSALYLCASRQTGGSNEKLFFGSGTQLSVL.

V usage is TRBV12-3 or TRBV12-4 and J usage is TRBJ2-2; no reliable D call. V was trimmed by 6 bases and J by 5 bases, leaving 7 bases between them. The CDR3 covers 12 residues. The CDR3 sequence: CASSRDTGELFF. CDR3 in DNA: TGTGCCAGCAGCCGAGATACCGGGGAGCTGTTTTTT.